This paragraph covers one T cell receptor (beta chain) sequence. The sample is drawn from a study of blood T cell repertoires in COVID-19. Across the whole study: COVID-19 samples collected from the United States, Italy and Spain covered acute and convalescent phases. Nucleic acid was either cDNA or gDNA, and it came from T cells, B-cell-depleted T cells, or PBMCs.

V lost 0 bases and J 7 bases, leaving 5 bases between the germline ends. Germline lookup yields CDR1 SGHDT and CDR2 YYEEEE. CDR3 length equals 12 residues. Authors' methods: Reference gene primer amplification gave nucleated cell count estimates. The repertoire was sequenced with immunoSEQ multiplex PCR; TCRdb's copy has only in-frame clones and lacks some. That table is the source of V, J and clone size, and D and trimming were worked out from the DNA. In the table there are roughly 48,000 clones, around four fifths of which are singletons. V and J are TRBV5-6 and TRBJ1-5; D remains ambiguous. The receptor comes from a human donor in a cohort sampled during active COVID-19. Input material: peripheral blood. The CDR3 region is CASSLGHQPQHF. For the CDR3, the DNA is TGTGCCAGCAGCTTGGGGCACCAGCCCCAGCATTTT.